One sample yielded the 11 T cell receptor beta chains listed below, sequenced in a study of blood T cell repertoires in COVID-19. Generated by immunoSEQ multiplex PCR, the TCRdb table keeps only in-frame clones and is missing some. The sample lists 300,000 to 400,000 clones, about 83% seen once, with about 2.7% in the top ten. Material for sequencing was peripheral blood. The receptors were gathered from a man between 25 and 39 years old with active or convalescent COVID-19.

Only one count was recorded for this clone. The V and J genes are TRBV6-1 and TRBJ2-7, with TRBD2 matching 7 bases. V shed 6 bases and J 0 bases; nucleotides not matched to a gene: 17. Germline V gene sequence: CDR1 MNHNS, CDR2 SASEGT. The CDR3 covers 18 residues. This chain's CDR3 is CASSERKVAGGSSYEQYF. CDR3 nucleotide sequence: TGTGCCAGCAGCGAAAGGAAGGTAGCGGGCGGGAGCTCCTACGAGCAGTACTTC.

V gene TRBV6-5 combines with J gene TRBJ1-1; 7 nucleotides align to TRBD1. Germline assignment: CDR1 MNHEY and CDR2 SVGAGI. The CDR3 is 11 amino acids. The ends lost 6 bases at V and 11 bases at J; junction bases unmatched: 6. CDR3 sequence: CASRATGTAFF. CDR3 DNA sequence: TGTGCCAGCAGGGCGACAGGGACGGCTTTCTTT.

The chain has TRBV5-1 and TRBJ2-1, with 14 bases lining up with TRBD2. Germline-derived CDR1 and CDR2 are SGHRS and YFSETQ. V lost 0 bases to trimming and J lost 13 bases; unmatched junction nucleotides: 9. The CDR3 is 16 amino acids. The CDR3 loop reads CASSLVGTSGGPIQFF. CDR3 nucleotide sequence: TGCGCCAGCAGCTTGGTTGGGACTAGCGGGGGCCCCATTCAGTTCTTC.

On this clone itself: The same CDR3 can be traced to other DNA sequences in this sample. The chain recombines TRBV7-2 with TRBJ1-4; TRBD1 aligns across 7 bases. Losses at the gene ends were 5 bases for V and 3 bases for J; bases not matched to a gene: 6. Germline-derived CDR1 and CDR2 are SGHTA and FQGNSA. CDR3 length: 15 amino acids. Written as DNA, the CDR3 is TGTGCCAGCAGCCCTCAGACAGGGCCTAATGAAAAACTGTTTTTT. Amino acids: CASSPQTGPNEKLFF.

This clone was recorded only once. The chain uses TRBV11-3 and TRBJ2-1; 13 bases match TRBD2. This CDR3 has 15 residues. The trim removed 5 bases at V and 10 bases at J, leaving 8 bases unmatched. From germline, CDR1 is SGHNT and CDR2 YENEEA. In DNA, the CDR3 is TGTGCCAGCAGCGGACGCGGGACTAGCGGGGTAGAGCAGTTCTTC. Protein sequence: CASSGRGTSGVEQFF.

This chain joins TRBV18 and TRBJ2-7; D may be TRBD1 (6 bases). The CDR3 has 15 amino acids. CDR1 is KGHSH, CDR2 LQKENI, per germline. V was cut by 6 bases and J by 7 bases, with 22 bases left in between. The CDR3 DNA reads TGTGCCAGCTCCCCCCCCGGGACAATCCTCGGGGAGCAGTACTTC. Protein: CASSPPGTILGEQYF.

The chain has TRBV18 and TRBJ2-7; 9 nucleotides agree with TRBD1. The CDR3 contains 17 residues. V was clipped by 6 bases and J by 2 bases; unmatched bases: 14. CDR1 and CDR2 (germline): KGHSH, LQKENI. CDR3 residues: CASSPGQGILLPYEQYF. CDR3 in DNA: TGTGCCAGCTCCCCGGGACAGGGTATTTTACTCCCCTACGAGCAGTACTTC.

The J gene is TRBJ1-4, the V gene TRBV10-3; D remains ambiguous. Trimming removed 0 bases from V and 0 bases from J, with 5 bases in between. Germline V gene lookup returns CDR1 ENHRY and CDR2 SYGVKD. The CDR3 runs to 15 residues. The CDR3: CAISESPTTNEKLFF. Here the CDR3 DNA reads TGTGCCATCAGTGAGTCGCCTACAACTAATGAAAAACTGTTTTTT.

This clone was seen only once. The genes are TRBV30 and TRBJ2-3; TRBD1 is a possible D gene (6 bases). CDR3 length: 14 residues. The germline V gene has CDR1 GTSNPN and CDR2 SVGIG (reference sequence). The V end lost 5 bases, the J end lost 4 bases, and 16 bases lay between the germline ends. The CDR3 protein is CAWGETGVSDTQYF. In nucleotides, the CDR3 is TGTGCCTGGGGGGAGACAGGCGTGTCAGATACGCAGTATTTT.

This rearrangement joins TRBV7-9 to TRBJ2-7, with 8 bases fitting TRBD2. Germline V gene sequence: CDR1 SEHNR, CDR2 FQNEAQ (reference sequence). CDR3 size: 15 residues. Trimming took 4 bases from V and 7 from J; bases not matched to a gene: 12. CDR3 DNA sequence: TGTGCCAGCAGCTATCTGGGACTAGGGAGAAAGGAGCAGTACTTC. Its protein product is CASSYLGLGRKEQYF.

This chain connects TRBV5-6 to TRBJ1-4, with 7 bases that match TRBD1. With 0 bases clipped from V and 4 bases from J, the junction kept 3 bases outside the gene matches. This CDR3 is built from 15 residues. In germline, CDR1 is SGHDT, CDR2 YYEEEE. CDR3 protein: CASSLGDRINEKLFF. As DNA, the CDR3 is TGTGCCAGCAGCTTGGGGGACAGAATTAATGAAAAACTGTTTTTT.